The clone carrying this TCR beta chain was detected only once. Its antigen remains unidentified. This sample was included in a study of T cells in tuberculosis. Overall study results and limits: Shorter CDR3-alpha in active tuberculosis partly drove smaller distances. Active tuberculosis TCR-alpha repertoires lay closer to GMM-specific TCRs than IGRA-negative controls, suggesting clonal expansion.

Assay: immunoSEQ multiplex PCR; the TCRdb copy retains only in-frame clones and omits some. Among about 35,000 clones listed, approximately 94% were seen once. CDR1 is SGHTA, CDR2 FQGNSA, per germline. The CDR3 runs to 12 residues. V dropped 5 bases and J dropped 4 bases, with 3 bases sitting between them. Time point indicated: new active TB diagnosis, blood taken before or within 7 days of starting treatment. Positive smear microscopy and/or M. tuberculosis culture confirmed active disease. The origin of this receptor is an adult with tuberculosis. The material sequenced was PBMCs, taken at tuberculosis diagnosis. V usage is TRBV7-2 and J usage is TRBJ1-6; D uncertain. The CDR3 DNA reads as TGTGCCAGCAGCCCTTATAATTCACCCCTCCACTTT. Its translation: CASSPYNSPLHF.